These T cell receptor beta chains were read from a single sample in a study of technical replicates of blood from several donors. Only in-frame clones appear in the TCRdb table, and some are missing; sequencing was by immunoSEQ multiplex PCR. This sample has over 85,000 clones, with about 95% found just once. The specimen sequenced was T cells isolated from PBMCs. The source of these receptors is a human donor in good health. CDR3s leave out the opening cysteine and the closing phenylalanine or tryptophan. Fields, in order: V gene, J gene, CDR3 protein.

v_gene: TRBV6-1; j_gene: TRBJ2-7; CDR3aa: ASSEGLAGVGEQY
v_gene: TRBV4-3; j_gene: TRBJ2-7; CDR3aa: ASSPGLATDEQY
v_gene: TRBV9; j_gene: TRBJ1-2; CDR3aa: ASSGGTGKGYT
v_gene: TRBV5-4; j_gene: TRBJ2-7; CDR3aa: ASSLEHSYEQY
v_gene: TRBV5-1; j_gene: TRBJ2-3; CDR3aa: ASSLALAGSTDTQY
v_gene: TRBV6-5; j_gene: TRBJ2-1; CDR3aa: ASSYSSGRNEQF
v_gene: TRBV4-1; j_gene: TRBJ1-1; CDR3aa: ASSPGSGGREAF
v_gene: TRBV9; j_gene: TRBJ2-5; CDR3aa: ASSEPGLQETQY
v_gene: TRBV19; j_gene: TRBJ2-7; CDR3aa: ASGTLGLAGRSSYEQY
v_gene: TRBV19; j_gene: TRBJ1-4; CDR3aa: ASTTREATNEKLF
v_gene: TRBV19; j_gene: TRBJ1-5; CDR3aa: ASITQGRGNQPQH
v_gene: TRBV5-8; j_gene: TRBJ1-3; CDR3aa: ASTGGGSHSGNTIY
v_gene: TRBV15; j_gene: TRBJ2-5; CDR3aa: ATRRTGAQETQY
v_gene: TRBV19; j_gene: TRBJ2-6; CDR3aa: ASRGGSSGANVLT
v_gene: TRBV6-5; j_gene: TRBJ2-7; CDR3aa: ASSSIYEQY
v_gene: TRBV29-1; j_gene: TRBJ1-1; CDR3aa: SVETGMNTEAF
v_gene: TRBV19; j_gene: TRBJ2-3; CDR3aa: ASSYGEPSTDTQY
v_gene: TRBV11-2; j_gene: TRBJ2-7; CDR3aa: ASSFTSAYEQY
v_gene: TRBV9; j_gene: TRBJ2-3; CDR3aa: ASSGTSGTDTQY
v_gene: TRBV28; j_gene: TRBJ2-1; CDR3aa: AYTDGTGVNEQF
v_gene: TRBV4-3; j_gene: TRBJ2-5; CDR3aa: ASSRSIVSGRAQETQY
v_gene: TRBV7-9; j_gene: TRBJ2-6; CDR3aa: ASSFRQENWPGANVLT
v_gene: TRBV28; j_gene: TRBJ1-5; CDR3aa: ASSFEEPSNQPQH
v_gene: TRBV7-9; j_gene: TRBJ1-3; CDR3aa: ASSPTGGSGNTIY
v_gene: TRBV6-1; j_gene: TRBJ2-3; CDR3aa: ASTIEASTDTQY
v_gene: TRBV5-1; j_gene: TRBJ1-3; CDR3aa: ASSSGTGLIGNTIY
v_gene: TRBV7-9; j_gene: TRBJ2-3; CDR3aa: ASSTTQLSTDTQY
v_gene: TRBV19; j_gene: TRBJ1-5; CDR3aa: ASTPGAGQGNSNQPQH
v_gene: TRBV6-1; j_gene: TRBJ1-5; CDR3aa: ASSEGGTVNQPQH
v_gene: TRBV5-1; j_gene: TRBJ1-1; CDR3aa: ASSLGRTGALVAF
v_gene: TRBV14; j_gene: TRBJ1-3; CDR3aa: ASSQVKGSSGNTIY
v_gene: TRBV28; j_gene: TRBJ1-5; CDR3aa: ASSSGNQPQH
v_gene: TRBV10-2; j_gene: TRBJ2-1; CDR3aa: ASSESDRDHEQF
v_gene: TRBV2; j_gene: TRBJ2-1; CDR3aa: ASTENRANEQF
v_gene: TRBV6-4; j_gene: TRBJ2-2; CDR3aa: ASSDHWREGTGELF
v_gene: TRBV7-2; j_gene: TRBJ2-1; CDR3aa: ASSLEGGRRNYNEQF
v_gene: TRBV5-1; j_gene: TRBJ2-1; CDR3aa: ASSLWVGRENEQF
v_gene: TRBV4-2; j_gene: TRBJ2-7; CDR3aa: ASSQNGYEQY
v_gene: TRBV6-5; j_gene: TRBJ2-7; CDR3aa: ASGILAVPYEQY
v_gene: TRBV29-1; j_gene: TRBJ1-2; CDR3aa: SVGDRDYGYT
v_gene: TRBV7-9; j_gene: TRBJ1-4; CDR3aa: ASRSRGNEKLF
v_gene: TRBV29-1; j_gene: TRBJ2-3; CDR3aa: SVRAGWDTDTQY
v_gene: TRBV11-2; j_gene: TRBJ1-1; CDR3aa: ASSLERGTEAF
v_gene: TRBV4-1; j_gene: TRBJ1-3; CDR3aa: ASSRGGLVISGNTIY
v_gene: TRBV2; j_gene: TRBJ2-2; CDR3aa: ASSRGQARAGELF
v_gene: TRBV11-2; j_gene: TRBJ1-2; CDR3aa: ASSLDRRQFYGYT
v_gene: TRBV27; j_gene: TRBJ2-1; CDR3aa: ASTGTGTYNEQF
v_gene: TRBV9; j_gene: TRBJ1-2; CDR3aa: ASSLTQGNYGYT
v_gene: TRBV27; j_gene: TRBJ1-2; CDR3aa: ASSFLLGQGPGNYGYT
v_gene: TRBV19; j_gene: TRBJ2-1; CDR3aa: ASTYLGGYNEQF
v_gene: TRBV18; j_gene: TRBJ1-1; CDR3aa: ASSSRGGGDTEAF
v_gene: TRBV30; j_gene: TRBJ2-7; CDR3aa: AWTAGGTYEQY
v_gene: TRBV6-6; j_gene: TRBJ1-1; CDR3aa: ASRSPLRGPEAF
v_gene: TRBV5-1; j_gene: TRBJ2-2; CDR3aa: ASSFLPEGTGDTGELF
v_gene: TRBV7-2; j_gene: TRBJ1-2; CDR3aa: ASSQIIPGTGFYGYT
v_gene: TRBV29-1; j_gene: TRBJ1-2; CDR3aa: SVVIGTGIGYT
v_gene: TRBV27; j_gene: TRBJ2-7; CDR3aa: ASSFTGTTEQY